What follows are 31 T cell receptor beta chains derived from one specimen sequenced in a study of T cell responses to AZD1222 COVID-19 vaccine. The method was immunoSEQ multiplex PCR; TCRdb's version includes in-frame clones alone and lacks a portion of them. This table holds roughly 120,000 clones, about 89% found once. Sequenced here: peripheral blood, sampled on day 0 of AZD1222 vaccination. The receptors were gathered from an adult in good health.

This chain links TRBV4-1 with TRBJ2-5, with D perhaps TRBD1 (6 bases). CDR1 MGHRA and CDR2 YSYEKL come from the germline V gene. This CDR3 has 15 amino acids. Trimming took off 7 bases at V and 3 bases at J, with 18 bases between the two ends. The CDR3 DNA is TGCGCCAGCACACCGTCAACAGGGTCAAAAGAGACCCAGTACTTC. It codes for CASTPSTGSKETQYF.

J is TRBJ2-1 and V is TRBV7-2; tentatively, D is TRBD1 (6 bases). V was shortened by 5 bases and J by 0 bases, with 11 bases between the two germline ends. Germline CDR1 and CDR2: SGHTA and FQGNSA. This CDR3 comprises 15 residues. The CDR3 DNA follows: TGTGCCAGCAGCGACGGACAGAGCTCCTACAATGAGCAGTTCTTC. Amino acid sequence: CASSDGQSSYNEQFF. Looking up the rest from reference TRBV7-2 and TRBJ2-1 gives the full variable domain: GAGVSQSPSNKVTEKGKDVELRCDPISGHTALYWYRQSLGQGLEFLIYFQGNSAPDKSGLPSDRFSAERTGGSVSTLTIQRTQQEDSAVYLCASSDGQSSYNEQFFGPGTRLTVL.

V usage is TRBV7-3 and J usage is TRBJ1-1; a weak D match, TRBD1 (6 bases). CDR3 length equals 15 residues. Germline V gene lookup returns CDR1 SGHTA and CDR2 FQGTGA. The V end was cut by 1 base, the J end by 5 bases, with 14 bases between. CDR3 sequence (DNA): TGTGCCAGCAGCTTAAGGGGCAGGGGTTTGACTGAAGCTTTCTTT. It is translated as CASSLRGRGLTEAFF.

The table lists this clone with a count of one. The CDR3 sequence: CASRERDRGRETQYF. Here the CDR3 DNA reads TGTGCCAGCAGGGAGAGGGACAGGGGGAGAGAGACCCAGTACTTC. The genes are TRBV2 and TRBJ2-5; 11 bases align to TRBD1. The CDR3 runs to 15 residues. Germline CDR1 is SNHLY and CDR2 is FYNNEI. The V segment lost 6 bases and the J segment 4 bases; nucleotides outside the gene matches: 7.

The chain joins TRBV18 to TRBJ1-1; D is unclear. This CDR3 contains 13 residues. V was cut by 4 bases and J by 3 bases, with 9 bases left in between. Germline V gene sequence: CDR1 KGHSH, CDR2 LQKENI. The CDR3 is CASSLTEDTEAFF. The CDR3 DNA reads as TGTGCCAGCTCACTAACAGAGGACACTGAAGCTTTCTTT.

This clone was seen more than once but under ten times. This chain joins TRBV7-9 and TRBJ2-2; the match to TRBD2 covers 8 bases. V shed 11 bases, J shed 2 bases, and the junction held 10 bases outside the gene matches. The CDR3 loop spans 15 amino acids. Germline V CDR1 and CDR2: SEHNR, FQNEAQ (reference sequence). The CDR3 DNA reads TGTGCCTACCCCCCGGGACTAGGTAACACCGGGGAGCTGTTTTTT. Protein: CAYPPGLGNTGELFF.

A few counts support this clone. The chain joins TRBV12-3 or TRBV12-4 to TRBJ2-1; D gene uncertain. This CDR3 has 13 amino acids. V lost 2 bases, J lost 8 bases, and 10 bases lay in between. The chain's CDR3 is CASSLLRVDEQFF. DNA for the CDR3: TGTGCCAGCAGTTTACTTAGGGTCGATGAGCAGTTCTTC.

CDR3 sequence: CASSPQDSYNSPLHF. CDR3 DNA: TGTGCCAGCTCACCGCAGGACAGTTATAATTCACCCCTCCACTTT. The rearrangement uses TRBV18 and TRBJ1-6, with D maybe TRBD1 (6 bases). The V gene lost 3 bases and the J gene lost 4 bases, with 10 bases spanning the gap. This CDR3 spans 15 amino acids. Per the germline V gene, CDR1 is KGHSH and CDR2 is LQKENI. Full variable domain (remainder filled in from reference TRBV18 and TRBJ1-6): NAGVMQNPRHLVRRRGQEARLRCSPMKGHSHVYWYRQLPEEGLKFMVYLQKENIIDESGMPKERFSAEFPKEGPSILRIQQVVRGDSAAYFCASSPQDSYNSPLHFGNGTRLTVT.

A remark on this clone: Other DNA sequences from this sample encode an identical CDR3 as well. This rearrangement joins TRBV28 to TRBJ1-3, with D perhaps matching TRBD1 (6 bases). In germline, CDR1 is MDHEN, CDR2 SYDVKM. This CDR3 comprises 14 residues. V gave up 1 base and J gave up 2 bases, with 6 bases separating them. CDR3 amino acids: CASSLSGAGNTIYF. The CDR3 DNA follows: TGTGCCAGCAGTTTATCAGGGGCTGGAAACACCATATATTTT.

The chain employs TRBV5-1 and TRBJ1-2; possibly TRBD1 for D (6 bases). Germline V lookup: CDR1 SGHRS, CDR2 YFSETQ. V gave up 7 bases and J gave up 4 bases, with 17 bases separating them. CDR3 length equals 14 residues. CDR3 sequence: CASGDPSGAYGYTF. The CDR3 region has the DNA TGCGCCAGCGGCGACCCGTCAGGGGCCTATGGCTACACCTTC.

The chain links TRBV9 to TRBJ2-7; the D gene is possibly TRBD2 (7 bases). Germline V gene sequence: CDR1 SGDLS, CDR2 YYNGEE. The V and J ends lost 0 bases and 2 bases respectively, with 12 bases between them. This CDR3 has 15 amino acids. CDR3 sequence reads: CASSVDGGTPYEQYF. The CDR3 nucleotides are TGTGCCAGCAGCGTAGACGGGGGGACACCCTACGAGCAGTACTTC.

The rearrangement uses TRBV6-5 and TRBJ2-7; unclear D gene. There are 13 residues in the CDR3. V lost 7 bases and J lost 4, with 14 bases in between. The germline V gene encodes CDR1 MNHEY and CDR2 SVGAGI. CDR3 region: CASISPATYEQYF. CDR3 nucleotide sequence: TGTGCCAGCATTTCGCCAGCTACTTACGAGCAGTACTTC.

The rearrangement joins TRBV3-1 (or the pseudogene TRBV3-2) to TRBJ2-7; 12 positions agree with TRBD2. This CDR3 is built from 18 residues. The J segment lost 1 base and the V segment lost 4 bases, leaving 11 bases of the junction unmatched. The germline CDR1 and CDR2 sequences are LGHDT and YNNKEL (reference sequence). The CDR3 reads CASSPGGLAGGRSYEQYF. CDR3 bases: TGTGCCAGCAGCCCGGGAGGGCTAGCGGGAGGGCGGTCCTACGAGCAGTACTTC.

This chain links TRBV28 with TRBJ1-3; D is unclear. With 5 bases removed from V and 4 bases from J, the gap between germline ends came to 6 bases. Germline V gene lookup returns CDR1 MDHEN and CDR2 SYDVKM. CDR3 length: 12 amino acids. CDR3 DNA sequence: TGTGCCAGCAGTCGCCAGGGAAACACCATATATTTT. Encoded protein: CASSRQGNTIYF. Full variable domain (remainder filled in from reference TRBV28 and TRBJ1-3): DVKVTQSSRYLVKRTGEKVFLECVQDMDHENMFWYRQDPGLGLRLIYFSYDVKMKEKGDIPEGYSVSREKKERFSLILESASTNQTSMYLCASSRQGNTIYFGEGSWLTVV.

CDR3 bases: TGTGCCAGCTCACTCAACACAGATACGCAGTATTTT. The encoded protein is CASSLNTDTQYF. V usage is TRBV18 and J usage is TRBJ2-3; D call uncertain. There are 12 residues in the CDR3. V lost 4 bases to trimming and J lost 2 bases, with 4 bases between them. Germline assignment: CDR1 KGHSH and CDR2 LQKENI.

The chain combines TRBV19 with TRBJ1-1; 10 positions match TRBD1. This CDR3 spans 15 amino acids. Germline V CDR1 and CDR2: LNHDA, SQIVND (reference sequence). With V trimmed by 5 bases and J by 6 bases, 9 bases remained unmatched. CDR3 amino acids: CASSYRDRGYAEAFF. The CDR3 region has the DNA TGTGCCAGTAGTTACCGGGACAGGGGATACGCTGAAGCTTTCTTT.

This CDR3 is CASSFDGGVANSPLHF. DNA of the CDR3: TGTGCCAGCAGCTTTGATGGTGGGGTAGCCAATTCACCCCTCCACTTT. The rearrangement uses TRBV7-2 and TRBJ1-6; no firm D call. The CDR3 is made up of 16 amino acids. Germline loops: CDR1 SGHTA, CDR2 FQGNSA. V was clipped by 3 bases and J by 7 bases, with 16 bases between them.

The V call is TRBV2, the J call TRBJ1-1; no firm D call. CDR3 length: 12 residues. V was trimmed by 7 bases and J by 1 base, leaving 7 bases between them. CDR1 and CDR2 (germline): SNHLY, FYNNEI. Here the CDR3 DNA reads TGTGCCAGCAAGTGGGAGAACACTGAAGCTTTCTTT. Protein sequence: CASKWENTEAFF.

CDR3 sequence: CASSLGTPGANVLTF. CDR3 sequence (DNA): TGTGCCAGCAGCTTGGGAACCCCCGGGGCCAACGTCCTGACTTTC. V is TRBV5-4 and J is TRBJ2-6; no reliable D call. This CDR3 has 15 amino acids. The V gene's germline CDR1 is SGHNT and CDR2 YYREEE (reference sequence). Deletions cut 0 bases from V and 4 bases from J, with 8 bases between. Using reference TRBV5-4 and TRBJ2-6 for the parts outside the CDR3, the full variable domain is ETGVTQSPTHLIKTRGQQVTLRCSSQSGHNTVSWYQQALGQGPQFIFQYYREEENGRGNFPPRFSGLQFPNYSSELNVNALELDDSALYLCASSLGTPGANVLTFGAGSRLTVL.

The chain combines TRBV5-4 with TRBJ2-3, with D maybe TRBD1 (6 bases). The germline V gene has CDR1 SGHNT and CDR2 YYREEE (reference sequence). CDR3 size: 20 residues. Between the trimmed V and J ends, which lost 0 bases and 2 bases, there was a span of 25 bases. The CDR3 coding sequence is TGTGCCAGCAGCTTGGCCGATGAGAACAGGGTGGCCCTCTACACAGATACGCAGTATTTT. It is translated as CASSLADENRVALYTDTQYF. Combining the CDR3 with reference TRBV5-4 and TRBJ2-3 gives the whole variable domain ETGVTQSPTHLIKTRGQQVTLRCSSQSGHNTVSWYQQALGQGPQFIFQYYREEENGRGNFPPRFSGLQFPNYSSELNVNALELDDSALYLCASSLADENRVALYTDTQYFGPGTRLTVL.

The chain is built from TRBV18 and TRBJ2-6; 7 nucleotides match TRBD2. The germline gives CDR1 KGHSH, CDR2 LQKENI. This CDR3 is built from 18 residues. The V and J ends lost 3 bases and 2 bases, in that order; junction bases with no gene match: 10. CDR3 nucleotides: TGTGCCAGCTCACCGCTAGGCGGGAGAGGAGCTGGGGCCAACGTCCTGACTTTC. Translation gives CASSPLGGRGAGANVLTF.

This clone was counted between two and nine times. The chain joins TRBV28 to TRBJ1-5, with TRBD1 as a possible D gene (6 bases). The germline V and J ends were trimmed by 6 bases and 6 bases, with 15 bases remaining between them. The V gene's germline CDR1 is MDHEN and CDR2 SYDVKM. The CDR3 consists of 14 residues. The CDR3 reads CASSPGQIVQPQHF. In DNA form, the CDR3 reads TGTGCCAGCAGCCCAGGACAGATAGTTCAGCCCCAGCATTTT.

This chain joins TRBV19 and TRBJ2-2; 7 nucleotides align to TRBD1. The CDR3 sequence is 14 residues long. Per the germline V gene, CDR1 is LNHDA and CDR2 is SQIVND (reference sequence). The junction had 4 bases not matched to a gene; V was cut back by 4 bases and J by 5 bases. The chain's CDR3 is CASSSIRGTGELFF. The CDR3 DNA reads TGTGCCAGTAGTAGTATCAGGGGGACCGGGGAGCTGTTTTTT.

V gene TRBV19 combines with J gene TRBJ2-5; D is ambiguous. The CDR3 is 12 amino acids. CDR1 is LNHDA, CDR2 SQIVND, per germline (reference sequence). V lost 6 bases and J 3 bases, leaving 8 bases between the germline ends. The CDR3 region is CASSNWEETQYF. Written as DNA, the CDR3 is TGTGCCAGTAGCAATTGGGAAGAGACCCAGTACTTC.

The chain links TRBV28 to TRBJ2-3; either TRBD1 or TRBD2 may fit D (5 bases each). Germline CDR1 and CDR2: MDHEN and SYDVKM. Trimming took 7 bases from V and 6 from J, leaving 26 bases between them. This CDR3 contains 17 residues. As DNA, the CDR3 is TGTGCCAGCACCGGATTGTGGGGGTCTTCTGCACAGGATACGCAGTATTTT. Translating gives CASTGLWGSSAQDTQYF.

Only a few counts were recorded for this clone. The chain combines TRBV19 with TRBJ1-1; the D is unclear. This CDR3 is 13 amino acids long. The V gene's germline CDR1 is LNHDA and CDR2 SQIVND (reference sequence). The V and J ends lost 11 bases and 3 bases respectively, with 16 bases between them. CDR3 protein: CASRPEVHTEAFF. CDR3 in DNA: TGTGCCTCCCGCCCCGAGGTTCACACTGAAGCTTTCTTT.

V is TRBV18 and J is TRBJ1-5; D might be TRBD1 (6 bases). V was clipped by 2 bases and J by 7 bases, with 12 bases between them. Looked up from germline, CDR1 is KGHSH and CDR2 is LQKENI. The CDR3 extends over 14 amino acids. The CDR3 sequence is CASSPGGADQPQHF. DNA for the CDR3: TGTGCCAGCTCACCAGGGGGGGCTGACCAGCCCCAGCATTTT.

CDR3 DNA: TGCGCCAGCAGCCAAGTAGGGAACTATGGCTACACCTTC. It codes for CASSQVGNYGYTF. The gene calls are TRBV4-1 and TRBJ1-2; D call uncertain. Germline CDR1 and CDR2: MGHRA and YSYEKL. The CDR3 is 13 amino acids. The V gene lost 1 base and the J gene lost 2 bases, with 5 bases spanning the gap.

The genes are TRBV2 and TRBJ1-5; 7 nucleotides agree with TRBD1. The CDR3 loop spans 14 amino acids. With V trimmed by 6 bases and J by 6 bases, 8 bases remained unmatched. Germline CDR1 reads SNHLY; CDR2 reads FYNNEI. Here the CDR3 DNA reads TGTGCCAGCAGATCTCGACAGGGCCGTCAGCCCCAGCATTTT. It specifies CASRSRQGRQPQHF.

For this clone: Other DNA sequences in the sample encode the same CDR3. The chain combines TRBV7-9 with TRBJ1-1; D might be TRBD1 (6 bases). The CDR3 covers 14 residues. Germline V gene lookup returns CDR1 SEHNR and CDR2 FQNEAQ (reference sequence). Between the trimmed V and J ends, which lost 1 base and 2 bases, there was a span of 8 bases. In nucleotides, the CDR3 is TGTGCCAGCAGCTTAGGACAGGTCAACACTGAAGCTTTCTTT. It yields the protein CASSLGQVNTEAFF. The variable domain in full, completed from reference TRBV7-9 and TRBJ1-1, reads DTGVSQNPRHKITKRGQNVTFRCDPISEHNRLYWYRQTLGQGPEFLTYFQNEAQLEKSRLLSDRFSAERPKGSFSTLEIQRTEQGDSAMYLCASSLGQVNTEAFFGQGTRLTVV.

This sequence joins TRBV6-5 and TRBJ1-2; 7 bases agree with TRBD1. J was trimmed by 2 bases and V by 11 bases; bases with no gene match: 5. The CDR3 is made up of 12 amino acids. CDR1 MNHEY and CDR2 SVGAGI come from the germline V gene. The CDR3 loop reads CASTGSNYGYTF. The DNA for the CDR3 is TGTGCCTCGACAGGGTCAAACTATGGCTACACCTTC.